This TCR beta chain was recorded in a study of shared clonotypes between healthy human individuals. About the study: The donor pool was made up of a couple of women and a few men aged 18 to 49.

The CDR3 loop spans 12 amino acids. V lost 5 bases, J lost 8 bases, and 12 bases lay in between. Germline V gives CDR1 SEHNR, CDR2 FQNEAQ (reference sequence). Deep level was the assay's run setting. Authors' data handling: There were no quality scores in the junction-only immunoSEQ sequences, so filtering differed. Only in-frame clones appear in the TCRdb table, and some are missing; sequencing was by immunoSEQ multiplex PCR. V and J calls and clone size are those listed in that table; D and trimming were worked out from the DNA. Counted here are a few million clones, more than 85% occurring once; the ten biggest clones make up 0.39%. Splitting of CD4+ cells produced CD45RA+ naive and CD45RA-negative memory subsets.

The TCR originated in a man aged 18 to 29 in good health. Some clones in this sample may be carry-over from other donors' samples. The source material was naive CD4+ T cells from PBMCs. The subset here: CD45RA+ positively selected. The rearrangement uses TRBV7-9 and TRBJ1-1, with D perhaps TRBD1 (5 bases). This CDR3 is CASSRGVREAFF. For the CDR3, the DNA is TGTGCCAGCAGCCGGGGGGTGAGAGAAGCTTTCTTT.